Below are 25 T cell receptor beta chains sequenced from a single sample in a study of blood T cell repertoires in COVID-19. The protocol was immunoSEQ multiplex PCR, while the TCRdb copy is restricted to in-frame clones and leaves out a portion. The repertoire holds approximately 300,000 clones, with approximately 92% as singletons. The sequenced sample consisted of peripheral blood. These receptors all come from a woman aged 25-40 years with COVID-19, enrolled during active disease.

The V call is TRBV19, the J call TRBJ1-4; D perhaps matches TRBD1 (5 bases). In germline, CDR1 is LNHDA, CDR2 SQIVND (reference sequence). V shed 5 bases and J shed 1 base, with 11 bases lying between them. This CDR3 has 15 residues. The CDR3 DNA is TGTGCCAGTAGTCGCTGGGGCCGAACTAATGAAAAACTGTTTTTT. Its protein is CASSRWGRTNEKLFF.

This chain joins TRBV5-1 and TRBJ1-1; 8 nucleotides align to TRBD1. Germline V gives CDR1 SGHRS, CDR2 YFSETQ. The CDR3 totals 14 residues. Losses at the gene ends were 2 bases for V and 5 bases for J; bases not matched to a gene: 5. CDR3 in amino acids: CASSLTGGGTEAFF. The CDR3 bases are TGCGCCAGCAGCTTAACAGGGGGAGGAACTGAAGCTTTCTTT.

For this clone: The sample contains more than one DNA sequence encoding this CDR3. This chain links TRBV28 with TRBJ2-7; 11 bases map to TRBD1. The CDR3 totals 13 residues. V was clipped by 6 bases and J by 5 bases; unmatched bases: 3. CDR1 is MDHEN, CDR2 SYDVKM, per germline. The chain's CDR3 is CASSLDRGHEQYF. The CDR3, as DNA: TGTGCCAGCAGCCTGGACAGGGGGCACGAGCAGTACTTC.

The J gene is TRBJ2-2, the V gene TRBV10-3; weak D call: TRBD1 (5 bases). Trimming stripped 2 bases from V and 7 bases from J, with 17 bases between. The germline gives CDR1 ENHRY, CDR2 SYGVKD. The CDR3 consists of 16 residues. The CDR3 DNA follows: TGTGCCATCAGTGAGACCGACTGGAATAGGGGCGGGGAGCTGTTTTTT. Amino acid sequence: CAISETDWNRGGELFF.

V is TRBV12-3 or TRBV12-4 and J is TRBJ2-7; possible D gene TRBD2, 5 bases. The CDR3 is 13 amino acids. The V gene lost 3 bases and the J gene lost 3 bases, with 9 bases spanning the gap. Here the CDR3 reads CASSFGLNYEQYF. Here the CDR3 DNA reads TGTGCCAGCAGTTTTGGACTCAACTACGAGCAGTACTTC.

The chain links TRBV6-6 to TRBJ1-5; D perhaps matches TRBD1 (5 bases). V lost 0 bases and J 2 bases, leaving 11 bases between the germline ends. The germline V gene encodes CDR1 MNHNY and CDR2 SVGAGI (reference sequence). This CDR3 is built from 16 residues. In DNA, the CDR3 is TGTGCCAGCAGTTACTCGGGGCAACTCGGCAATCAGCCCCAGCATTTT. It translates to CASSYSGQLGNQPQHF.

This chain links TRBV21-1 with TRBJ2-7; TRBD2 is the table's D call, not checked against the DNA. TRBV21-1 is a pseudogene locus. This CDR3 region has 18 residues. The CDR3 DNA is TGTGCCAGCAGCAAAGGGACTAGCGGGAGTTTGGTCTCCTACGAGCAGTACTTC. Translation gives CASSKGTSGSLVSYEQYF.

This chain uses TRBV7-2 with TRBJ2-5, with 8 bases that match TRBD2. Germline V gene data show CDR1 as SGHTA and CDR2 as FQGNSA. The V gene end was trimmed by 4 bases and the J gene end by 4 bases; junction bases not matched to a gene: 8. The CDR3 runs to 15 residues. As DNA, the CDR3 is TGTGCCAGCAGCTCGGGCAGCGGGAGAAGAGAGACCCAGTACTTC. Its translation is CASSSGSGRRETQYF.

The CDR3 coding sequence is TGTGCCAGCAGACCGACTAGCGGTGAGCAGTTCTTC. Protein: CASRPTSGEQFF. The chain combines TRBV7-9 with TRBJ2-1; 9 bases align to TRBD2. J lost 9 bases, V lost 6 bases, and 3 bases had no gene match. This CDR3 contains 12 residues. Germline loops: CDR1 SEHNR, CDR2 FQNEAQ (reference sequence).

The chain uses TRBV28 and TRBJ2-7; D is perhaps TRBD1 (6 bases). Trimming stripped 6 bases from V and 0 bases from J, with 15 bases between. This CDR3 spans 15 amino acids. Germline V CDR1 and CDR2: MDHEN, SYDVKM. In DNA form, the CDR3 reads TGTGCCAGCAGATCAGGGGACCTACCCTCCTACGAGCAGTACTTC. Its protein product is CASRSGDLPSYEQYF.

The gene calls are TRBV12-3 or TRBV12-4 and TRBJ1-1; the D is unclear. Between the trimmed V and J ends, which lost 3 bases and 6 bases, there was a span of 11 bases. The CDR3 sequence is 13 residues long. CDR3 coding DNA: TGTGCCAGCAGTTTCGTACCGGGTTCTGAAGCTTTCTTT. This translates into CASSFVPGSEAFF.

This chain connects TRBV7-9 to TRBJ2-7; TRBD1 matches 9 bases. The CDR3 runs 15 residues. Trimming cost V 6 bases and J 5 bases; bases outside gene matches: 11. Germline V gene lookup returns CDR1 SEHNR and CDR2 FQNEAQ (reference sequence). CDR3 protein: CASSFSGQGVNEQYF. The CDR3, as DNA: TGTGCCAGCAGTTTTTCGGGACAGGGCGTCAACGAGCAGTACTTC.

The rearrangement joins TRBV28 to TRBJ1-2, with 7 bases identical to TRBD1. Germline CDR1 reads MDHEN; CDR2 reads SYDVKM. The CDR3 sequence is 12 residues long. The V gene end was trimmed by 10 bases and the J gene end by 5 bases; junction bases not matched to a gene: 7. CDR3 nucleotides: TGTGCCACCGGGGACAGCCTGTATGGCTACACCTTC. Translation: CATGDSLYGYTF.

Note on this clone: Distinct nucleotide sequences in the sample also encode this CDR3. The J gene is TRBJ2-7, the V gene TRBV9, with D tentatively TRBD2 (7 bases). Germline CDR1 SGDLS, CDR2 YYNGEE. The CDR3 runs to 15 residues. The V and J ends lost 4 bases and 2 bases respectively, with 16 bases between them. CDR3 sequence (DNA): TGTGCCAGCAGCCCCCAAGGGGGGGGTCCCTACGAGCAGTACTTC. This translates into CASSPQGGGPYEQYF.

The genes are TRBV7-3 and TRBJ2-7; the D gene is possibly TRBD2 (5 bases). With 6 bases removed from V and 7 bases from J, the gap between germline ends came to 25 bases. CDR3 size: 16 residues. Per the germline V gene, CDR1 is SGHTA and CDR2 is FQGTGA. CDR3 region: CASSPSSYRRVWEQYF. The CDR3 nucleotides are TGTGCCAGCAGTCCTAGCTCCTATAGACGTGTTTGGGAGCAGTACTTC.

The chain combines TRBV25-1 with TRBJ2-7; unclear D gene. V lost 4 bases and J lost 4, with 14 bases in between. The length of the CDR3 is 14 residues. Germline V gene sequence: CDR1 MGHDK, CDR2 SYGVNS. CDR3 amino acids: CASSGTSSGYEQYF. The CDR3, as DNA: TGTGCCAGCAGTGGTACTTCCTCCGGTTACGAGCAGTACTTC.

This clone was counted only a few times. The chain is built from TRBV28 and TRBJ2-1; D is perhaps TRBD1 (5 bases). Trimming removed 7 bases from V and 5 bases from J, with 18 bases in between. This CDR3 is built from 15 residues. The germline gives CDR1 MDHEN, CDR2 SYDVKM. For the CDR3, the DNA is TGTGCCAGCACCAGAGACAGCCTGGTCAACAATGAGCAGTTCTTC. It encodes CASTRDSLVNNEQFF.

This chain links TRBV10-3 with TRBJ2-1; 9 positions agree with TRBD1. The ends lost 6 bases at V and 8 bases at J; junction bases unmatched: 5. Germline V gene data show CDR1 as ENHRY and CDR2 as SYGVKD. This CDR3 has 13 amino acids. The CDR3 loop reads CAISNRGQDEQFF. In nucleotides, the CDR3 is TGTGCCATCAGCAACAGGGGGCAGGATGAGCAGTTCTTC.

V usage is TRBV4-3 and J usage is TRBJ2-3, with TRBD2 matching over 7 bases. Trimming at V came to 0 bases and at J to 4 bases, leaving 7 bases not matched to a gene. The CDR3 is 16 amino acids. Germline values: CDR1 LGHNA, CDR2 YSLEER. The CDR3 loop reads CASSQDQGRGADTQYF. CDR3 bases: TGCGCCAGCAGCCAAGATCAAGGGAGGGGCGCAGATACGCAGTATTTT.

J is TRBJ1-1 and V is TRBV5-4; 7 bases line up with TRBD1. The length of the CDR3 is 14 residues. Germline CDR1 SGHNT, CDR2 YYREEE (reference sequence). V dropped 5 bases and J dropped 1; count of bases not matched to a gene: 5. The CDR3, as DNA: TGTGCCAGCAGTCGGGACAGCTGGAACACTGAAGCTTTCTTT. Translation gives CASSRDSWNTEAFF.

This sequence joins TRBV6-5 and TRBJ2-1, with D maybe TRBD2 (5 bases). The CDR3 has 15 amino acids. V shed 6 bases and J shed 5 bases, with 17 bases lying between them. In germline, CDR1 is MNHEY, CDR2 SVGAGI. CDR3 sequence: CASRGSGPADNEQFF. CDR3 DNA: TGTGCCAGCAGGGGCAGCGGCCCGGCGGACAATGAGCAGTTCTTC.

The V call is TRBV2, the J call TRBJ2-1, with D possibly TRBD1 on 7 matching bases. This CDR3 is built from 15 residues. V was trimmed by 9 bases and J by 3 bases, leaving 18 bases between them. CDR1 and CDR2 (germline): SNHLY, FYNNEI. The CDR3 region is CASKQGRTDYNEQFF. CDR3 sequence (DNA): TGTGCCAGTAAACAGGGGAGGACTGACTACAATGAGCAGTTCTTC.

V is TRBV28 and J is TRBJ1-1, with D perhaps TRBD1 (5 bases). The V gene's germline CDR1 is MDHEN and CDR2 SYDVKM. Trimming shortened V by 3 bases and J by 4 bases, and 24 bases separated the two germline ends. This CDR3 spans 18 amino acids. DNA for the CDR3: TGTGCCAGCAGTTTTCAGGACACCGGGGGGGTCCGAGGCACTGAAGCTTTCTTT. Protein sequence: CASSFQDTGGVRGTEAFF.

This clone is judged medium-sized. The CDR3 DNA follows: TGCGCCAGCAGCCATGGGACAGGGGACGAGCAGTACTTC. Its protein product is CASSHGTGDEQYF. The chain links TRBV4-3 to TRBJ2-7, with 10 bases identical to TRBD1. The ends lost 3 bases at V and 5 bases at J; junction bases unmatched: 1. From germline, CDR1 is LGHNA and CDR2 YSLEER. This CDR3 has 13 amino acids.

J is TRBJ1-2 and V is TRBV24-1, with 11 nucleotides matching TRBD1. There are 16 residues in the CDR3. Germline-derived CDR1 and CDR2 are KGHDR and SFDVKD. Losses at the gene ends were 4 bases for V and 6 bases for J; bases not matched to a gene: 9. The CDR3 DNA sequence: TGTGCCACCAGTGACGCTGGACAGGGGGCGAGAAATGGCTACACCTTC. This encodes CATSDAGQGARNGYTF.